The 31 T cell receptor beta chains below all came from one sample that was sequenced in a study of T cell responses to AZD1222 COVID-19 vaccine. The protocol was immunoSEQ multiplex PCR, while the TCRdb copy is restricted to in-frame clones and leaves out a portion. The data contain more than 80,000 clones, around 88% of them singletons. The source material was peripheral blood, sampled on day 0 of MenACWY control vaccination. These receptors all stem from an adult in good health.

V and J are TRBV25-1 and TRBJ2-5; D is possibly TRBD1 (6 bases). Trimming left V 3 bases short and J 5 bases short, with 19 bases between. This CDR3 has 16 residues. The germline CDR1 and CDR2 sequences are MGHDK and SYGVNS. CDR3 in amino acids: CASSEGHPYGVETQYF. The CDR3, as DNA: TGTGCCAGCAGTGAGGGACACCCGTATGGGGTTGAGACCCAGTACTTC.

The rearrangement links TRBV5-1 to TRBJ1-5; TRBD1 agrees at 10 bases. Germline lookup yields CDR1 SGHRS and CDR2 YFSETQ. This CDR3 region has 14 residues. V trimming: 4 bases; J trimming: 5 bases; junction bases outside the gene matches: 3. The CDR3 is CASSQGQGDQPQHF. The CDR3 bases are TGCGCCAGCAGCCAAGGACAGGGGGATCAGCCCCAGCATTTT.

On this clone: The germline gene is not matched at one end of the junction; a read error may be the cause. This chain uses TRBV6-1 with TRBJ1-2; a weak D match, TRBD1 (6 bases). The CDR3 runs 14 residues. CDR1 MNHNS and CDR2 SASEGT come from the germline V gene. DNA for the CDR3: TGTGCCAGCAGCGAAGGGAGGGGGGGGATTGGCTACACCTTC. It is translated as CASSEGRGGIGYTF.

The V gene is TRBV19, the J gene TRBJ1-6, with D perhaps TRBD1 (5 bases). The CDR3 has 15 residues. CDR1 and CDR2 (germline): LNHDA, SQIVND (reference sequence). Trimming pared 4 bases from V and 6 bases from J, leaving 13 bases between. For the CDR3, the DNA is TGTGCCAGTAGTACGGGACGGATCTTTAATTCACCCCTCCACTTT. Its translation is CASSTGRIFNSPLHF.

The chain's CDR3 is CASSPKAGTLGGKNIQYF. The CDR3 DNA follows: TGTGCCAGCAGCCCTAAAGCGGGGACACTTGGGGGCAAAAACATTCAGTACTTC. The rearrangement joins TRBV2 to TRBJ2-4, with D perhaps matching TRBD2 (7 bases). Germline values: CDR1 SNHLY, CDR2 FYNNEI. The CDR3 is made up of 18 amino acids. With 6 bases removed from V and 3 bases from J, the gap between germline ends came to 24 bases. The variable domain in full, with the rest retrieved from reference TRBV2 and TRBJ2-4, is EPEVTQTPSHQVTQMGQEVILRCVPISNHLYFYWYRQILGQKVEFLVSFYNNEISEKSEIFDDQFSVERPDGSNFTLKIRSTKLEDSAMYFCASSPKAGTLGGKNIQYFGAGTRLSVL.

The V call is TRBV28, the J call TRBJ1-2; D not certain. V was shortened by 6 bases and J by 2 bases, with 19 bases between the two germline ends. Germline V gene data show CDR1 as MDHEN and CDR2 as SYDVKM. The CDR3 loop spans 16 amino acids. The CDR3 coding sequence is TGTGCCAGCAGCATATTCGGGGTCGAGCCAAACTATGGCTACACCTTC. It encodes CASSIFGVEPNYGYTF.

J is TRBJ2-7 and V is TRBV5-4, with no clear D. Looked up from germline, CDR1 is SGHNT and CDR2 is YYREEE (reference sequence). This CDR3 region has 13 residues. V was pared by 1 base and J by 0 bases, with 5 bases between. CDR3 amino acids: CASSLRLSYEQYF. CDR3 nucleotide sequence: TGTGCCAGCAGCTTGCGACTCTCCTACGAGCAGTACTTC.

The chain recombines TRBV11-2 with TRBJ2-5; 7 bases line up with TRBD1. The CDR3 runs 16 residues. After removal of 1 base from V and 2 bases from J, the junction contained 7 bases not matched to a gene. Germline V gene data show CDR1 as SGHAT and CDR2 as FQNNGV. The CDR3 sequence is CASSLGTGTVQETQYF. The DNA of the CDR3 is TGTGCCAGCAGCTTAGGAACTGGGACAGTTCAAGAGACCCAGTACTTC.

The V call is TRBV10-2, the J call TRBJ1-3; D gene ambiguous. The germline CDR1 and CDR2 sequences are WSHSY and SAAADI. The CDR3 contains 15 residues. The V end lost 0 bases, the J end lost 0 bases, and 6 bases lay between the germline ends. DNA of the CDR3: TGCGCCAGCAGTGAGTCAACAGCCTCTGGAAACACCATATATTTT. It translates to CASSESTASGNTIYF.

The chain couples TRBV3-1 (or the pseudogene TRBV3-2) to TRBJ2-3; TRBD2 matches at 7 bases. The length of the CDR3 is 17 residues. J was trimmed by 2 bases and V by 0 bases; bases with no gene match: 8. Germline V CDR1 and CDR2: LGHDT, YNNKEL (reference sequence). The DNA of the CDR3 is TGTGCCAGCAGCCAAGATGGGGCTAGCGGATACACAGATACGCAGTATTTT. This translates into CASSQDGASGYTDTQYF.

V usage is TRBV6-1 and J usage is TRBJ1-1; D gene ambiguous. Per the germline V gene, CDR1 is MNHNS and CDR2 is SASEGT. The CDR3 loop spans 12 amino acids. Trimming shortened V by 1 base and J by 12 bases, and 12 bases separated the two germline ends. The DNA of the CDR3 is TGTGCCAGCAGTGAAGGGGAGTCGCGAACTTTCTTT. Residues: CASSEGESRTFF.

This clone was counted between two and nine times. The chain has TRBV6-1 and TRBJ1-1; D perhaps matches TRBD1 (6 bases). This CDR3 contains 13 residues. CDR1 is MNHNS and CDR2 is SASEGT in the germline V gene. The V end was cut by 3 bases, the J end by 6 bases, with 11 bases between. CDR3 region: CASSEGARAEAFF. The CDR3 nucleotides are TGTGCCAGCAGTGAGGGGGCTCGGGCTGAAGCTTTCTTT.

This sequence joins TRBV19 and TRBJ1-3; D gene uncertain. V was trimmed by 9 bases and J by 0 bases, leaving 12 bases between them. The CDR3 runs 14 residues. CDR1 LNHDA and CDR2 SQIVND come from the germline V gene (reference sequence). The CDR3: CASSTDNSGNTIYF. CDR3 DNA: TGTGCCAGCTCGACCGACAACTCTGGAAACACCATATATTTT.

The chain is built from TRBV7-8 and TRBJ2-7; 7 bases align to TRBD1. Looked up from germline, CDR1 is SGHVS and CDR2 is FQNEAQ. With 5 bases clipped from V and 6 bases from J, the junction kept 7 bases outside the gene matches. The CDR3 is 13 amino acids. The CDR3 DNA sequence: TGTGCCAGCAGCCGTACCCACAGGGGCGAGCAGTACTTC. Its protein is CASSRTHRGEQYF.

V is TRBV19 and J is TRBJ2-7, with 11 bases identical to TRBD1. In germline, CDR1 is LNHDA, CDR2 SQIVND (reference sequence). J was trimmed by 6 bases and V by 3 bases; bases with no gene match: 1. CDR3 length: 13 amino acids. CDR3 nucleotide sequence: TGTGCCAGTAGTATTGGGACAGGGGGCGAGCAGTACTTC. Encoded protein: CASSIGTGGEQYF.

The rearrangement links TRBV24-1 to TRBJ2-3, with 10 positions matching TRBD1. CDR1 is KGHDR and CDR2 is SFDVKD in the germline V gene. V lost 7 bases to trimming and J lost 0 bases; unmatched junction nucleotides: 0. The CDR3 length is 14 residues. The CDR3 DNA is TGTGCCACCAGGGACAGGGGGAGCACAGATACGCAGTATTTT. Translated, it gives CATRDRGSTDTQYF.

This clone was recorded only once. This sequence joins TRBV19 and TRBJ2-3, with D unclear. Germline V CDR1 and CDR2: LNHDA, SQIVND (reference sequence). The CDR3 runs 14 residues. Trimming shortened V by 1 base and J by 4 bases, and 9 bases separated the two germline ends. The CDR3 coding sequence is TGTGCCAGTAGTATAGGGAACTACCCAGATACGCAGTATTTT. This sequence encodes CASSIGNYPDTQYF. Complete variable domain (other parts from reference TRBV19 and TRBJ2-3): DGGITQSPKYLFRKEGQNVTLSCEQNLNHDAMYWYRQDPGQGLRLIYYSQIVNDFQKGDIAEGYSVSREKKESFPLTVTSAQKNPTAFYLCASSIGNYPDTQYFGPGTRLTVL.

This chain joins TRBV28 and TRBJ1-2; 10 nucleotides match TRBD1. CDR1 and CDR2 (germline): MDHEN, SYDVKM. With 6 bases clipped from V and 4 bases from J, the junction kept 8 bases outside the gene matches. This CDR3 contains 15 residues. CDR3 in amino acids: CASSPDRGFIYGYTF. CDR3 coding DNA: TGTGCCAGCAGCCCGGACAGGGGGTTCATCTATGGCTACACCTTC.

This rearrangement joins TRBV11-3 to TRBJ1-6; D ambiguous. The germline V and J ends were trimmed by 5 bases and 8 bases, with 16 bases remaining between them. This CDR3 has 15 residues. Per germline, CDR1 SGHNT and CDR2 YENEEA. The CDR3 sequence: CASSRLASEDSPLHF. CDR3 nucleotides: TGTGCCAGCAGCCGCCTCGCTTCGGAGGATTCACCCCTCCACTTT. Complete variable domain (other parts from reference TRBV11-3 and TRBJ1-6): EAGVVQSPRYKIIEKKQPVAFWCNPISGHNTLYWYLQNLGQGPELLIRYENEEAVDDSQLPKDRFSAERLKGVDSTLKIQPAELGDSAVYLCASSRLASEDSPLHFGNGTRLTVT.

The V gene is TRBV11-3, the J gene TRBJ2-6; perhaps TRBD1 as D (5 bases). The CDR3 is made up of 14 amino acids. The germline V gene encodes CDR1 SGHNT and CDR2 YENEEA. The chain's CDR3 is CVEQEVSGANVLTF. The CDR3 nucleotides are TGTGTCGAACAGGAAGTTTCTGGGGCCAACGTCCTGACTTTC.

The V call is TRBV7-3, the J call TRBJ2-1, with 7 bases aligning to TRBD2. The CDR3 has 16 amino acids. V was pared by 1 base and J by 0 bases, with 3 bases of the junction left unmatched. The germline V gene has CDR1 SGHTA and CDR2 FQGTGA. The CDR3 here is CASSLKRTSSYNEQFF. The CDR3 DNA follows: TGTGCCAGCAGCTTAAAGCGGACTAGCTCCTACAATGAGCAGTTCTTC.

V is TRBV19 and J is TRBJ1-4; tentatively, D is TRBD1 (5 bases). This CDR3 is built from 16 residues. The V end was cut by 3 bases, the J end by 3 bases, with 14 bases between. Germline V gives CDR1 LNHDA, CDR2 SQIVND (reference sequence). Here the CDR3 DNA reads TGTGCCAGTAGTATTATGGGCGGGGGTCCTAATGAAAAACTGTTTTTT. Protein: CASSIMGGGPNEKLFF.

In this sample, this clone turned up a few times. The CDR3 loop reads CASNRIMNTEAFF. The DNA of the CDR3 is TGTGCCAGCAACCGTATCATGAACACTGAAGCTTTCTTT. The chain uses TRBV7-9 and TRBJ1-1, with D unresolved. CDR1 is SEHNR and CDR2 is FQNEAQ in the germline V gene (reference sequence). V dropped 7 bases and J dropped 0 bases, with 9 bases sitting between them. CDR3 size: 13 residues.

In this sample, this clone turned up once. CDR3: CASSVGQGDGYTF. The CDR3 region has the DNA TGTGCCAGCAGCGTTGGGCAGGGAGATGGCTACACCTTC. The gene calls are TRBV9 and TRBJ1-2; D possibly corresponds to TRBD1 (5 bases). This CDR3 region has 13 residues. The ends were cut back, 2 bases at V and 6 bases at J, with 11 bases in the middle. CDR1 is SGDLS, CDR2 YYNGEE, per germline. Combining the CDR3 with reference TRBV9 and TRBJ1-2 gives the whole variable domain DSGVTQTPKHLITATGQRVTLRCSPRSGDLSVYWYQQSLDQGLQFLIQYYNGEERAKGNILERFSAQQFPDLHSELNLSSLELGDSALYFCASSVGQGDGYTFGSGTRLTVV.

The genes are TRBV19 and TRBJ1-1; D remains unclear. The CDR3 length is 14 residues. V lost 5 bases to trimming and J lost 4 bases, with 14 bases between them. CDR1 is LNHDA, CDR2 SQIVND, per germline (reference sequence). The CDR3: CASSLEAEVTEAFF. In nucleotides, the CDR3 is TGTGCCAGTAGTTTGGAGGCGGAGGTCACTGAAGCTTTCTTT.

This chain connects TRBV6-1 to TRBJ1-1, with D hard to call. The CDR3 is 13 residues long. Germline V gives CDR1 MNHNS, CDR2 SASEGT. Trimming took 3 bases from V and 1 from J, leaving 6 bases between them. The CDR3 here is CASSDSGNTEAFF. The CDR3 nucleotides are TGTGCCAGCAGTGATTCAGGGAACACTGAAGCTTTCTTT.

The chain employs TRBV3-1 (or the pseudogene TRBV3-2) and TRBJ1-1; 7 bases agree with TRBD1. Germline assignment: CDR1 LGHDT and CDR2 YNNKEL (reference sequence). The CDR3 length is 15 residues. The trim removed 4 bases at V and 4 bases at J, leaving 9 bases unmatched. CDR3 residues: CASSPGQALGTEAFF. CDR3 in DNA: TGTGCCAGCAGCCCTGGACAGGCCCTGGGCACTGAAGCTTTCTTT.

The rearrangement uses TRBV6-5 and TRBJ1-2; D remains unclear. The CDR3 covers 15 residues. Trimming pared 5 bases from V and 7 bases from J, leaving 20 bases between. The germline gives CDR1 MNHEY, CDR2 SVGAGI. CDR3 protein: CASSLLLGGESGYTF. CDR3 sequence (DNA): TGTGCCAGCAGTCTCTTGCTTGGCGGTGAGAGTGGCTACACCTTC.

V gene TRBV9 combines with J gene TRBJ1-1; 10 nucleotides agree with TRBD1. The germline CDR1 and CDR2 sequences are SGDLS and YYNGEE. V trimming: 0 bases; J trimming: 4 bases; junction bases outside the gene matches: 3. This CDR3 has 15 residues. For the CDR3, the DNA is TGTGCCAGCAGCGTAGGGGACAGGGGAGGCACTGAAGCTTTCTTT. It codes for CASSVGDRGGTEAFF.

The genes are TRBV29-1 and TRBJ1-5, with D unclear. From germline, CDR1 is SQVTM and CDR2 ANQGSEA. The CDR3 has 14 amino acids. V was shortened by 4 bases and J by 5 bases, with 15 bases between the two germline ends. The chain's CDR3 is CSVGGNGADQPQHF. DNA for the CDR3: TGCAGCGTTGGGGGAAACGGTGCGGATCAGCCCCAGCATTTT.

The V call is TRBV24-1, the J call TRBJ2-2, with 9 positions matching TRBD2. The V gene end was trimmed by 3 bases and the J gene end by 3 bases; junction bases not matched to a gene: 10. The CDR3 is 18 residues long. From germline, CDR1 is KGHDR and CDR2 SFDVKD. The CDR3 is CATSDPKASGVDTGELFF. CDR3 coding DNA: TGTGCCACCAGTGATCCCAAGGCTAGCGGGGTTGACACCGGGGAGCTGTTTTTT.